The rows below give T cell receptor beta chains drawn from one sample of a study of blood T cell repertoires in COVID-19. Some clones are missing from TCRdb's copy, which holds only in-frame ones; the method was immunoSEQ multiplex PCR. Among nearly 110,000 clones, roughly 84% were seen once, and the ten largest hold more than 4%. What was sequenced was peripheral blood. Receptors originate from a human donor in a cohort sampled during active COVID-19. The CDR3 runs from the conserved cysteine through the conserved F or W. Each record gives: D gene, clone size, J gene, V gene, CDR3 protein, CDR3 DNA. D genes are given only for firm matches. Size tells how often a clone was seen (once, few, many) or the class of an expanded clone, and some rows leave it out.

D: NA; size: NA; J: TRBJ1-1; V: TRBV3-1/TRBV3-2; CDR3: CASSRVGSDTEAFF; DNA: TGTGCCAGCAGCCGTGTGGGTAGCGACACTGAAGCTTTCTTT
D: NA; size: few; J: TRBJ1-2; V: TRBV4-2; CDR3: CASSQDLGGNYGYTF; DNA: TGTGCCAGCAGCCAAGATCTAGGAGGGAACTATGGCTACACCTTC
D: TRBD1; size: NA; J: TRBJ1-2; V: TRBV30; CDR3: CAWSASGQSGYTF; DNA: TGTGCCTGGAGTGCCTCGGGACAGTCCGGCTACACCTTC
D: NA; size: NA; J: TRBJ2-6; V: TRBV5-1; CDR3: CASSFRVRESGANVLTF; DNA: TGCGCCAGCAGCTTCCGGGTACGGGAATCTGGGGCCAACGTCCTGACTTTC
D: TRBD2; size: few; J: TRBJ2-1; V: TRBV5-4; CDR3: CASSLASGIAKNEQFF; DNA: TGTGCCAGCAGCTTAGCTAGCGGGATTGCCAAGAATGAGCAGTTCTTC
D: NA; size: many; J: TRBJ1-2; V: TRBV24-1; CDR3: CATSDYRVNVGYTF; DNA: TGTGCCACCAGTGACTACAGGGTAAATGTTGGCTACACCTTC
D: TRBD1; size: NA; J: TRBJ1-1; V: TRBV5-1; CDR3: CASSSQQGGLNTEAFF; DNA: TGCGCCAGCAGCTCACAACAGGGGGGATTGAACACTGAAGCTTTCTTT
D: NA; size: NA; J: TRBJ1-1; V: TRBV28; CDR3: CASSAMRGTAEAFF; DNA: TGTGCCAGCAGTGCTATGCGGGGTACGGCTGAAGCTTTCTTT
D: TRBD1; size: NA; J: TRBJ2-1; V: TRBV7-7; CDR3: CASSLSRTGTGSNEQFF; DNA: TGTGCCAGCAGCTTATCCCGGACCGGGACAGGGAGCAATGAGCAGTTCTTC
D: TRBD2; size: NA; J: TRBJ2-1; V: TRBV27; CDR3: CASSPGTSPYNEQFF; DNA: TGTGCCAGCAGTCCCGGGACTAGCCCCTACAATGAGCAGTTCTTC
D: TRBD1; size: once; J: TRBJ1-5; V: TRBV6-6; CDR3: CASSYLTGANQPQHF; DNA: TGTGCCAGCAGTTACCTCACAGGGGCCAATCAGCCCCAGCATTTT
D: TRBD1; size: NA; J: TRBJ2-1; V: TRBV2; CDR3: CASTLRAGGEQFF; DNA: TGTGCCAGCACCCTCCGGGCAGGGGGCGAGCAGTTCTTC
D: TRBD2; size: NA; J: TRBJ2-1; V: TRBV10-3; CDR3: CAISPGQGTSGRLNEQFF; DNA: TGTGCCATCAGTCCAGGACAGGGGACTAGCGGGAGGTTAAATGAGCAGTTCTTC
D: TRBD2; size: NA; J: TRBJ2-7; V: TRBV6-5; CDR3: CASSSSGTSRSEQYF; DNA: TGTGCCAGCAGTTCCTCCGGGACTAGCAGGTCCGAGCAGTACTTC
D: NA; size: NA; J: TRBJ2-2; V: TRBV12-3/TRBV12-4; CDR3: CASSLRHVGELFF; DNA: TGTGCCAGCAGTTTAAGACACGTCGGGGAGCTGTTTTTT
D: TRBD1; size: NA; J: TRBJ1-2; V: TRBV4-2; CDR3: CASSQDMARGRVGEHYGYTF; DNA: TGTGCCAGCAGCCAAGATATGGCCAGGGGGCGGGTAGGTGAACACTATGGCTACACCTTC
D: NA; size: NA; J: TRBJ2-1; V: TRBV28; CDR3: CASSFPGLWEQFF; DNA: TGTGCCAGCAGTTTTCCCGGGTTATGGGAGCAGTTCTTC
D: TRBD1; size: NA; J: TRBJ1-1; V: TRBV7-9; CDR3: CASGGWKTRGLSEAFF; DNA: TGTGCCAGCGGCGGGTGGAAGACCAGGGGGCTGTCTGAAGCTTTCTTT
D: NA; size: NA; J: TRBJ2-3; V: TRBV29-1; CDR3: CSVEAGNAQYF; DNA: TGCAGCGTTGAAGCAGGGAATGCGCAGTATTTT
D: TRBD1; size: NA; J: TRBJ1-1; V: TRBV7-9; CDR3: CASSLDGTDEAFF; DNA: TGTGCCAGCAGCTTAGACGGGACAGATGAAGCTTTCTTT
D: NA; size: NA; J: TRBJ2-2; V: TRBV6-2/TRBV6-3; CDR3: CASGWTGLGTGELFF; DNA: TGTGCCAGCGGTTGGACGGGACTGGGCACCGGGGAGCTGTTTTTT
D: NA; size: NA; J: TRBJ1-2; V: TRBV6-2/TRBV6-3; CDR3: CASSSTLFDSSLSGYTF; DNA: TGTGCCAGCAGTTCGACGCTGTTCGACAGCTCTCTATCTGGCTACACCTTC
D: TRBD2; size: NA; J: TRBJ2-5; V: TRBV30; CDR3: CAWRGLAGETQYF; DNA: TGTGCCTGGAGAGGACTAGCGGGAGAGACCCAGTACTTC
D: TRBD2; size: NA; J: TRBJ2-3; V: TRBV7-6; CDR3: CASSLDPIAGGFTDTQYF; DNA: TGTGCCAGCAGCTTAGACCCTATAGCGGGAGGTTTTACAGATACGCAGTATTTT
D: TRBD1; size: NA; J: TRBJ1-4; V: TRBV3-1/TRBV3-2; CDR3: CASSHTGGTNEKLFF; DNA: TGTGCCAGCAGCCACACAGGGGGCACTAATGAAAAACTGTTTTTT
D: NA; size: NA; J: TRBJ2-5; V: TRBV6-4; CDR3: CASSEQGQGGETQYF; DNA: TGTGCCAGCAGTGAACAGGGTCAGGGGGGAGAGACCCAGTACTTC
D: TRBD1; size: NA; J: TRBJ1-1; V: TRBV2; CDR3: CASTKGQLNTEAFF; DNA: TGTGCCAGCACCAAGGGACAGCTGAACACTGAAGCTTTCTTT
D: NA; size: NA; J: TRBJ1-1; V: TRBV6-1; CDR3: CASSERSPPAAFF; DNA: TGTGCCAGCAGTGAAAGGAGTCCCCCGGCGGCTTTCTTT
D: TRBD2; size: NA; J: TRBJ2-7; V: TRBV10-3; CDR3: CAISDGGRAVYEQYF; DNA: TGTGCCATCAGTGACGGCGGGAGGGCCGTCTACGAGCAGTACTTC
D: NA; size: NA; J: TRBJ1-2; V: TRBV24-1; CDR3: CATSEQGHGNGYTF; DNA: TGTGCCACCAGTGAACAGGGTCATGGGAATGGCTACACCTTC
D: TRBD2; size: NA; J: TRBJ2-3; V: TRBV4-2; CDR3: CASSIRRTSTSTDTQYF; DNA: TGTGCCAGCAGCATACGTCGGACTAGCACAAGCACAGATACGCAGTATTTT
D: NA; size: many; J: TRBJ2-2; V: TRBV30; CDR3: CAWSAGTYTGELFF; DNA: TGTGCCTGGAGTGCCGGGACTTACACCGGGGAGCTGTTTTTT
D: TRBD1; size: few; J: TRBJ2-1; V: TRBV6-6; CDR3: CASSLTGTGGYEQFF; DNA: TGTGCCAGCAGTTTAACCGGGACAGGGGGGTATGAGCAGTTCTTC
D: TRBD1; size: NA; J: TRBJ1-1; V: TRBV6-5; CDR3: CASSRGTGGFGAFF; DNA: TGTGCCAGCAGCCGAGGGACAGGGGGCTTTGGCGCTTTCTTT
D: NA; size: NA; J: TRBJ2-1; V: TRBV9; CDR3: CASSVGADNTLPVYNEQFF; DNA: TGTGCCAGCAGCGTAGGCGCAGACAACACCCTACCAGTCTACAATGAGCAGTTCTTC
D: NA; size: once; J: TRBJ2-5; V: TRBV21-1; CDR3: CASKKGNRDETQYF; DNA: TGTGCCAGCAAGAAAGGGAACAGGGACGAGACCCAGTACTTC
D: NA; size: NA; J: TRBJ2-1; V: TRBV30; CDR3: CAWSVQGFNEQFF; DNA: TGTGCCTGGAGTGTACAGGGTTTTAATGAGCAGTTCTTC
D: NA; size: NA; J: TRBJ1-6; V: TRBV6-4; CDR3: CASSHRESNSPLHF; DNA: TGTGCCAGCAGTCACAGGGAGAGCAATTCACCCCTCCACTTT
D: TRBD1; size: NA; J: TRBJ1-1; V: TRBV27; CDR3: CASSPIIQGRETEAFF; DNA: TGTGCCAGCAGTCCGATAATACAGGGGAGAGAGACTGAAGCTTTCTTT